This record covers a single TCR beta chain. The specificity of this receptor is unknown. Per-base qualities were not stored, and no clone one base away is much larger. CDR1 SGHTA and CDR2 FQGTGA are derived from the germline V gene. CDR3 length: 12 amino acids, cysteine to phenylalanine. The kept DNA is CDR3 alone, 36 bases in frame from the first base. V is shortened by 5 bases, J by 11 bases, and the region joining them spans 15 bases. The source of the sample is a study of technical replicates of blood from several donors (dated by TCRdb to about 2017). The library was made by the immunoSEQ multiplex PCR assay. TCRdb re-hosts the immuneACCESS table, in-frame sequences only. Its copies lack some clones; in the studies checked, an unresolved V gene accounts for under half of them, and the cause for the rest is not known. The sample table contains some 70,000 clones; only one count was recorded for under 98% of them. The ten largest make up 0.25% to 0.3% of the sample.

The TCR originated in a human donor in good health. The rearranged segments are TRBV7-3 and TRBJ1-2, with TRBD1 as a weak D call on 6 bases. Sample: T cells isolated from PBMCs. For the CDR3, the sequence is CASSGAGEGYTF. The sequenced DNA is TGTGCCAGCAGCGGCGCAGGGGAAGGGTACACCTTC.